Below are 14 T cell receptor beta chains sequenced from a single sample in a study of blood T cell repertoires in COVID-19. The table came from immunoSEQ multiplex PCR; TCRdb's copy has only in-frame clones and leaves some out. The sample shows over 250,000 clones, around 90% of them seen only once. Sequencing was carried out using PBMCs or T cells enriched from blood (not recorded which). The source of these receptors is a man between 60 and 75 years old who had recovered from COVID-19.

The chain joins TRBV3-1 (or the pseudogene TRBV3-2) to TRBJ2-7; 12 bases are a match to TRBD2. The V and J ends lost 3 bases and 4 bases, in that order; junction bases with no gene match: 4. Germline CDR1 is LGHDT and CDR2 is YNNKEL (reference sequence). The CDR3 runs 15 residues. The CDR3 coding sequence is TGTGCCAGCAGCCACGGGACTAGCGGGTGGTACGAGCAGTACTTC. It encodes CASSHGTSGWYEQYF.

This sequence joins TRBV19 and TRBJ1-5, with D perhaps matching TRBD1 (5 bases). This CDR3 contains 13 residues. The germline V gene has CDR1 LNHDA and CDR2 SQIVND (reference sequence). V was clipped by 4 bases and J by 9 bases, with 13 bases between them. For the CDR3, the DNA is TGTGCCAGTAGTACTCTAGGGGTTCCGCCCCAGCATTTT. This gives the protein CASSTLGVPPQHF.

This chain uses TRBV11-2 with TRBJ1-4, with D unresolved. The V end lost 6 bases, the J end lost 4 bases, and 27 bases lay between the germline ends. The length of the CDR3 is 19 residues. Germline V gene lookup returns CDR1 SGHAT and CDR2 FQNNGV. The CDR3 DNA sequence: TGTGCCAGCAGACCATCAGACCGGGATCCAAATTATTTTAATGAAAAACTGTTTTTT. It translates to CASRPSDRDPNYFNEKLFF.

The genes are TRBV3-1 (or the pseudogene TRBV3-2) and TRBJ2-5, with 7 bases matching TRBD1. V dropped 2 bases and J dropped 0; count of bases not matched to a gene: 3. Germline lookup yields CDR1 LGHDT and CDR2 YNNKEL (reference sequence). The CDR3 runs to 15 residues. DNA for the CDR3: TGTGCCAGCAGCCAAATACAGGGGTACCAAGAGACCCAGTACTTC. Protein product: CASSQIQGYQETQYF.

The rearrangement joins TRBV19 to TRBJ1-1; perhaps TRBD1 as D (5 bases). Germline CDR1 reads LNHDA; CDR2 reads SQIVND (reference sequence). V shed 6 bases and J shed 2 bases, with 7 bases lying between them. This CDR3 spans 12 amino acids. The CDR3 DNA follows: TGTGCCAGTAGCCGGACAAACACTGAAGCTTTCTTT. Its translation: CASSRTNTEAFF.

This clone came up a few times. The chain joins TRBV27 to TRBJ1-6; possibly TRBD1 for D (5 bases). V lost 6 bases and J 7 bases, leaving 19 bases between the germline ends. The length of the CDR3 is 16 residues. CDR1 and CDR2 (germline): MNHEY, SMNVEV (reference sequence). The CDR3 spells CASSTLGGLINSPLHF. DNA of the CDR3: TGTGCCAGCAGCACCCTTGGGGGACTGATCAATTCACCCCTCCACTTT.

The chain uses TRBV9 and TRBJ1-2, with TRBD1 identical over 9 bases. Trimming at V came to 4 bases and at J to 5 bases, leaving 12 bases not matched to a gene. Germline CDR1 reads SGDLS; CDR2 reads YYNGEE. This CDR3 comprises 16 residues. The chain's CDR3 is CASSRTGQGLGYGYTF. The CDR3 coding sequence is TGTGCCAGCAGCCGTACGGGACAGGGTCTTGGGTATGGCTACACCTTC.

The chain uses TRBV15 and TRBJ2-7; 11 nucleotides line up with TRBD1. Germline V gives CDR1 LNHNV, CDR2 YYDKDF (reference sequence). With V trimmed by 5 bases and J by 6 bases, 6 bases remained unmatched. This CDR3 spans 14 amino acids. The CDR3 DNA sequence: TGTGCCACCAGCTCTAGGACAGGGGGCCGCGAGCAGTACTTC. It is translated as CATSSRTGGREQYF.

This rearrangement joins TRBV6-5 to TRBJ1-5, with TRBD1 as a possible D gene (5 bases). V lost 6 bases, J lost 0 bases, and 12 bases lay in between. The CDR3 is 15 amino acids. Germline loops: CDR1 MNHEY, CDR2 SVGAGI. The DNA for the CDR3 is TGTGCCAGCAGCCGCGACAGTAATAGCAATCAGCCCCAGCATTTT. This codes for CASSRDSNSNQPQHF.

This rearrangement joins TRBV7-3 to TRBJ2-1; 10 nucleotides line up with TRBD2. CDR1 is SGHTA, CDR2 FQGTGA, per germline. V shed 1 base and J 4 bases; nucleotides not matched to a gene: 4. CDR3 length: 16 amino acids. As DNA, the CDR3 is TGTGCCAGCAGCTTAAGCTCTAGCGGGAGATACAATGAGCAGTTCTTC. Its protein product is CASSLSSSGRYNEQFF.

This clone appeared once. V usage is TRBV27 and J usage is TRBJ2-1, with D possibly matching TRBD2 (5 bases). CDR3 length: 15 amino acids. Trimming pared 2 bases from V and 5 bases from J, leaving 13 bases between. Germline lookup yields CDR1 MNHEY and CDR2 SMNVEV (reference sequence). The DNA of the CDR3 is TGTGCCAGCAGTTTAGTTTGGCGGGCCGACAATGAGCAGTTCTTC. Its translation is CASSLVWRADNEQFF.

The chain carries TRBV11-2 and TRBJ2-3; 10 nucleotides match TRBD1. J lost 7 bases, V lost 5 bases, and 6 bases had no gene match. This CDR3 has 14 residues. Germline values: CDR1 SGHAT, CDR2 FQNNGV. In DNA form, the CDR3 reads TGTGCCAGCAGCGAAGACAGGGGGCCCAATACGCAGTATTTT. This codes for CASSEDRGPNTQYF.

The genes are TRBV6-2 or TRBV6-3 and TRBJ1-5; 9 bases are a match to TRBD1. The CDR3 extends over 14 amino acids. CDR1 is MNHEY and CDR2 is SVGEGT in the germline V gene. After removal of 5 bases from V and 6 bases from J, the junction contained 5 bases not matched to a gene. The CDR3 loop is CASSPGQGVQPQHF. CDR3 nucleotides: TGTGCCAGCAGTCCGGGACAGGGTGTTCAGCCCCAGCATTTT.

The V call is TRBV15, the J call TRBJ1-4; 11 bases fit TRBD1. Germline V lookup: CDR1 LNHNV, CDR2 YYDKDF (reference sequence). J lost 7 bases, V lost 1 base, and 5 bases had no gene match. The CDR3 totals 16 residues. The CDR3 sequence is CATSRVRGTGGEKLFF. The DNA of the CDR3 is TGTGCCACCAGCAGAGTGCGAGGGACAGGGGGTGAAAAACTGTTTTTT.